This T cell receptor beta chain was observed in a study of blood T cells in healthy people across ages. Study in general: Per two T cells, about one barcoded beta molecule was captured through template switching. Points from the study as a whole: Significant beta diversity loss was already apparent by age approximately 37, declining roughly linearly. The unsorted PBMCs prevented any conclusive comparison of naive versus antigen-experienced cells.

For the second PCR, which ran for roughly 6 to 12 cycles, a sample-barcoded 5' primer and a J-beta primer mix were used. Each cDNA molecule received a tag from a template-switch adaptor that had 12 random nucleotides. TCRdb reanalysed the 5' RACE reads using MiXCR and keeps one entry per CDR3 protein. The table records roughly 640,000 distinct CDR3 sequences, about 28% of them present only once. Only a few counts were recorded for this clonotype. Its antigen is not known. V was cut by 3 bases and J by 1 base, with 9 bases left in between. The germline V gene encodes CDR1 GTSNPN and CDR2 SVGIG (reference sequence). The CDR3 has 13 amino acids.

Sequenced sample: blood. The chain has TRBV30 and TRBJ1-1; D unclear. This receptor was obtained from a woman older than 75 in good health. In DNA form, the CDR3 reads TGTGCCTGGAGAAGACAACCGAACACTGAAGCTTTCTTT. This encodes CAWRRQPNTEAFF. The variable domain in full, with the rest retrieved from reference TRBV30 and TRBJ1-1, is SQTIHQWPATLVQPVGSPLSLECTVEGTSNPNLYWYRQAAGRGLQLLFYSVGIGQISSEVPQNLSASRPQDRQFILSSKKLLLSDSGFYLCAWRRQPNTEAFFGQGTRLTVV.